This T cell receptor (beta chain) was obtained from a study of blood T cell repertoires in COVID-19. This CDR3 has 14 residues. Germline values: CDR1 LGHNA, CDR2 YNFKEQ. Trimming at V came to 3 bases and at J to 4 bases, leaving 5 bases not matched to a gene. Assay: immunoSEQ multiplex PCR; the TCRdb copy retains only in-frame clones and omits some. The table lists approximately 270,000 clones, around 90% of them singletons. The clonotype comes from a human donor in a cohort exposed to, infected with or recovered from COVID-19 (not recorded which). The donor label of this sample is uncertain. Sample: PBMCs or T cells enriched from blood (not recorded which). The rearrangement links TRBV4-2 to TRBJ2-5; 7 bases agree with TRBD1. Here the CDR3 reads CASSHRQGGETQYF. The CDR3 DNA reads TGTGCCAGCAGCCATCGACAGGGCGGAGAGACCCAGTACTTC.